The 20 T cell receptor beta chains below all came from one sample that was sequenced in a study of blood T cells in healthy people across ages. Through a sample-barcoded 5' primer and a J-beta primer mix, a second PCR was run for 7 to 11 cycles. A single record per CDR3 protein comes from TCRdb applying MiXCR to the 5' RACE reads. The sample has about 1.5 million distinct CDR3 sequences, approximately 42% seen once. The material sequenced was blood. These receptors were obtained from a woman younger than 30 in good health.

This clonotype has only a few counts. The J gene is TRBJ1-5, the V gene TRBV20-1; D may be TRBD1 (6 bases). Per germline, CDR1 DFQATT and CDR2 SNEGSKA (reference sequence). The V gene lost 4 bases and the J gene lost 4 bases, with 11 bases spanning the gap. The CDR3 spans 13 residues. DNA of the CDR3: TGCAGTGCTAAAGCCCAGGGGAATCAGCCCCAGCATTTT. Protein sequence: CSAKAQGNQPQHF.

The chain employs TRBV12-3 or TRBV12-4 and TRBJ1-3, with D unclear. This CDR3 spans 14 amino acids. Trimming shortened V by 2 bases and J by 1 base, and 6 bases separated the two germline ends. The CDR3 loop reads CASSLIGSGNTIYF. In DNA, the CDR3 is TGTGCCAGCAGTTTAATAGGATCTGGAAACACCATATATTTT.

The genes are TRBV20-1 and TRBJ2-1; D possibly corresponds to TRBD2 (6 bases). Looked up from germline, CDR1 is DFQATT and CDR2 is SNEGSKA (reference sequence). The CDR3 covers 14 residues. V was trimmed by 3 bases and J by 3 bases, leaving 12 bases between them. The CDR3 reads CSASLGLLYNEQFF. Written as DNA, the CDR3 is TGCAGTGCTAGTCTGGGACTGCTCTACAATGAGCAGTTCTTC.

This clonotype was counted between two and nine times. CDR3: CSARSLSAKNIQYF. As DNA, the CDR3 is TGCAGTGCCCGGTCCCTCTCAGCCAAAAACATTCAGTACTTC. This chain links TRBV20-1 with TRBJ2-4; D is uncertain. The CDR3 loop spans 14 amino acids. Germline V lookup: CDR1 DFQATT, CDR2 SNEGSKA (reference sequence). Trimming cost V 6 bases and J 0 bases, with 12 bases left between them.

The rearrangement joins TRBV7-8 to TRBJ2-3; D not certain. This CDR3 is built from 16 residues. The germline V gene has CDR1 SGHVS and CDR2 FQNEAQ. Trimming left V 5 bases short and J 4 bases short, with 19 bases between. This CDR3 reads CASSPRSILFADTQYF. In nucleotides, the CDR3 is TGTGCCAGCAGCCCACGGAGTATACTCTTTGCAGATACGCAGTATTTT.

The V gene is TRBV29-1, the J gene TRBJ1-2; D ambiguous. The CDR3 covers 13 residues. Between the trimmed V and J ends, which lost 6 bases and 0 bases, there was a span of 11 bases. The V gene's germline CDR1 is SQVTM and CDR2 ANQGSEA. As DNA, the CDR3 is TGCAGCGTCGCCCAGAACCCTAACTATGGCTACACCTTC. Translation: CSVAQNPNYGYTF.

J is TRBJ1-5 and V is TRBV6-2 or TRBV6-3; D gene ambiguous. Germline CDR1 MNHEY, CDR2 SVGEGT. V was clipped by 5 bases and J by 7 bases, with 9 bases between them. The CDR3 loop spans 12 amino acids. The CDR3 is CASSGREQPQHF. The CDR3 DNA sequence: TGTGCCAGCAGTGGACGGGAGCAGCCCCAGCATTTT.

V and J are TRBV7-9 and TRBJ2-7, with D possibly TRBD1 on 5 matching bases. Germline values: CDR1 SEHNR, CDR2 FQNEAQ (reference sequence). This CDR3 is 14 amino acids long. Trimming took off 3 bases at V and 6 bases at J, with 15 bases between the two ends. The CDR3 is CASSLRQNFGEQYF. The CDR3 bases are TGTGCCAGCAGCTTGAGACAGAATTTCGGCGAGCAGTACTTC.

The chain uses TRBV20-1 and TRBJ2-3; 7 nucleotides match TRBD1. The V gene end was trimmed by 8 bases and the J gene end by 2 bases; junction bases not matched to a gene: 16. This CDR3 region has 16 residues. The germline V gene has CDR1 DFQATT and CDR2 SNEGSKA (reference sequence). The CDR3 DNA follows: TGCAGTTTCACGGACAGGACAGGTGTACACACAGATACGCAGTATTTT. The encoded protein is CSFTDRTGVHTDTQYF.

This clonotype came up a few times. The V gene is TRBV7-6, the J gene TRBJ2-3; TRBD2 might be the D (6 bases). V was clipped by 6 bases and J by 4 bases, with 14 bases between them. This CDR3 contains 14 residues. CDR1 is SGHVS and CDR2 is FNYEAQ in the germline V gene. CDR3 sequence: CASRRGVVADTQYF. The CDR3, as DNA: TGTGCCAGCAGGCGCGGGGTTGTCGCAGATACGCAGTATTTT. The full variable domain, completed using reference TRBV7-6 and TRBJ2-3, is GAGVSQSPRYKVTKRGQDVALRCDPISGHVSLYWYRQALGQGPEFLTYFNYEAQQDKSGLPNDRFSAERPEGSISTLTIQRTEQRDSAMYRCASRRGVVADTQYFGPGTRLTVL.

This chain joins TRBV5-5 and TRBJ1-5; 8 bases line up with TRBD1. The CDR3 is 15 residues long. V dropped 3 bases and J dropped 7; count of bases not matched to a gene: 9. CDR1 and CDR2 from the germline V gene are SGHKS and YYEKEE (reference sequence). CDR3 DNA sequence: TGTGCCAGCAGCTCCACCGGACAGGGTGTCCAGCCCCAGCATTTT. This gives the protein CASSSTGQGVQPQHF.

The chain links TRBV5-1 to TRBJ1-1, with D perhaps TRBD1 (5 bases). Trimming left V 4 bases short and J 1 base short, with 8 bases between. Germline lookup yields CDR1 SGHRS and CDR2 YFSETQ. This CDR3 has 13 residues. CDR3 in amino acids: CASSGDGNTEAFF. In DNA, the CDR3 is TGCGCCAGCAGCGGGGACGGGAACACTGAAGCTTTCTTT.

In its sample, this clonotype was seen once. V usage is TRBV5-1 and J usage is TRBJ2-4; D gene uncertain. Germline V gene lookup returns CDR1 SGHRS and CDR2 YFSETQ. V was pared by 0 bases and J by 1 base, with 8 bases between. This CDR3 comprises 15 residues. The CDR3 protein is CASSLVGHAKNIQYF. The CDR3 coding sequence is TGCGCCAGCAGCTTGGTCGGTCACGCCAAAAACATTCAGTACTTC.

This chain joins TRBV20-1 and TRBJ1-2; 7 nucleotides line up with TRBD1. V shed 6 bases, J shed 2 bases, and the junction held 6 bases outside the gene matches. Germline V gene data show CDR1 as DFQATT and CDR2 as SNEGSKA (reference sequence). The CDR3 has 13 amino acids. The CDR3 here is CSARDSQNYGYTF. The CDR3 DNA reads TGCAGTGCGAGGGACAGCCAAAACTATGGCTACACCTTC.

The chain couples TRBV20-1 to TRBJ2-7; no clear D gene. Germline CDR1 is DFQATT and CDR2 is SNEGSKA (reference sequence). V was cut by 2 bases and J by 2 bases, with 7 bases left in between. The CDR3 spans 12 residues. The CDR3: CSARRLTYEQYF. The CDR3 nucleotides are TGCAGTGCTAGAAGGCTCACCTACGAGCAGTACTTC.

V gene TRBV7-2 combines with J gene TRBJ2-5, with a possible D match to TRBD2 (6 bases). Germline CDR1 SGHTA, CDR2 FQGNSA. This CDR3 comprises 13 residues. Trimming shortened V by 4 bases and J by 11 bases, and 17 bases separated the two germline ends. CDR3: CASSSSLPGEQYF. DNA of the CDR3: TGTGCCAGCAGCTCCTCCCTGCCGGGGGAGCAGTACTTC.

This clonotype showed up just a few times. V is TRBV29-1 and J is TRBJ1-6, with a tentative D call TRBD1 (5 bases). The CDR3 spans 12 residues. V shed 5 bases and J shed 9 bases, with 11 bases lying between them. CDR1 and CDR2 (germline): SQVTM, ANQGSEA. In DNA form, the CDR3 reads TGCAGCGTTCGCCAGGGTTCTTCACCCCTCCACTTT. This gives the protein CSVRQGSSPLHF.

The chain combines TRBV5-1 with TRBJ2-7; D is perhaps TRBD1 (5 bases). CDR1 and CDR2 (germline): SGHRS, YFSETQ. The V and J ends lost 2 bases and 0 bases respectively, with 21 bases between them. The CDR3 runs to 18 residues. DNA of the CDR3: TGCGCCAGCAGCTTATCCTCTCTAGTGTGGGGCAGCTCCTACGAGCAGTACTTC. This encodes CASSLSSLVWGSSYEQYF.

The chain employs TRBV4-3 and TRBJ2-1, with D uncertain. Germline V CDR1 and CDR2: LGHNA, YSLEER. The CDR3 runs 16 residues. V was pared by 4 bases and J by 1 base, with 14 bases between. The CDR3 nucleotides read TGCGCCAGCAGCCTAGGACGAGCCTCTTCCTACAATGAGCAGTTCTTC. As protein: CASSLGRASSYNEQFF.

This clonotype was seen more than once but under ten times. J is TRBJ1-6 and V is TRBV25-1; D gene ambiguous. Germline V lookup: CDR1 MGHDK, CDR2 SYGVNS. V lost 2 bases to trimming and J lost 0 bases, with 5 bases between them. The CDR3 has 15 residues. The CDR3 loop is CASSERDSYNSPLHF. The CDR3 nucleotides are TGTGCCAGCAGTGAAAGGGACTCCTATAATTCACCCCTCCACTTT.